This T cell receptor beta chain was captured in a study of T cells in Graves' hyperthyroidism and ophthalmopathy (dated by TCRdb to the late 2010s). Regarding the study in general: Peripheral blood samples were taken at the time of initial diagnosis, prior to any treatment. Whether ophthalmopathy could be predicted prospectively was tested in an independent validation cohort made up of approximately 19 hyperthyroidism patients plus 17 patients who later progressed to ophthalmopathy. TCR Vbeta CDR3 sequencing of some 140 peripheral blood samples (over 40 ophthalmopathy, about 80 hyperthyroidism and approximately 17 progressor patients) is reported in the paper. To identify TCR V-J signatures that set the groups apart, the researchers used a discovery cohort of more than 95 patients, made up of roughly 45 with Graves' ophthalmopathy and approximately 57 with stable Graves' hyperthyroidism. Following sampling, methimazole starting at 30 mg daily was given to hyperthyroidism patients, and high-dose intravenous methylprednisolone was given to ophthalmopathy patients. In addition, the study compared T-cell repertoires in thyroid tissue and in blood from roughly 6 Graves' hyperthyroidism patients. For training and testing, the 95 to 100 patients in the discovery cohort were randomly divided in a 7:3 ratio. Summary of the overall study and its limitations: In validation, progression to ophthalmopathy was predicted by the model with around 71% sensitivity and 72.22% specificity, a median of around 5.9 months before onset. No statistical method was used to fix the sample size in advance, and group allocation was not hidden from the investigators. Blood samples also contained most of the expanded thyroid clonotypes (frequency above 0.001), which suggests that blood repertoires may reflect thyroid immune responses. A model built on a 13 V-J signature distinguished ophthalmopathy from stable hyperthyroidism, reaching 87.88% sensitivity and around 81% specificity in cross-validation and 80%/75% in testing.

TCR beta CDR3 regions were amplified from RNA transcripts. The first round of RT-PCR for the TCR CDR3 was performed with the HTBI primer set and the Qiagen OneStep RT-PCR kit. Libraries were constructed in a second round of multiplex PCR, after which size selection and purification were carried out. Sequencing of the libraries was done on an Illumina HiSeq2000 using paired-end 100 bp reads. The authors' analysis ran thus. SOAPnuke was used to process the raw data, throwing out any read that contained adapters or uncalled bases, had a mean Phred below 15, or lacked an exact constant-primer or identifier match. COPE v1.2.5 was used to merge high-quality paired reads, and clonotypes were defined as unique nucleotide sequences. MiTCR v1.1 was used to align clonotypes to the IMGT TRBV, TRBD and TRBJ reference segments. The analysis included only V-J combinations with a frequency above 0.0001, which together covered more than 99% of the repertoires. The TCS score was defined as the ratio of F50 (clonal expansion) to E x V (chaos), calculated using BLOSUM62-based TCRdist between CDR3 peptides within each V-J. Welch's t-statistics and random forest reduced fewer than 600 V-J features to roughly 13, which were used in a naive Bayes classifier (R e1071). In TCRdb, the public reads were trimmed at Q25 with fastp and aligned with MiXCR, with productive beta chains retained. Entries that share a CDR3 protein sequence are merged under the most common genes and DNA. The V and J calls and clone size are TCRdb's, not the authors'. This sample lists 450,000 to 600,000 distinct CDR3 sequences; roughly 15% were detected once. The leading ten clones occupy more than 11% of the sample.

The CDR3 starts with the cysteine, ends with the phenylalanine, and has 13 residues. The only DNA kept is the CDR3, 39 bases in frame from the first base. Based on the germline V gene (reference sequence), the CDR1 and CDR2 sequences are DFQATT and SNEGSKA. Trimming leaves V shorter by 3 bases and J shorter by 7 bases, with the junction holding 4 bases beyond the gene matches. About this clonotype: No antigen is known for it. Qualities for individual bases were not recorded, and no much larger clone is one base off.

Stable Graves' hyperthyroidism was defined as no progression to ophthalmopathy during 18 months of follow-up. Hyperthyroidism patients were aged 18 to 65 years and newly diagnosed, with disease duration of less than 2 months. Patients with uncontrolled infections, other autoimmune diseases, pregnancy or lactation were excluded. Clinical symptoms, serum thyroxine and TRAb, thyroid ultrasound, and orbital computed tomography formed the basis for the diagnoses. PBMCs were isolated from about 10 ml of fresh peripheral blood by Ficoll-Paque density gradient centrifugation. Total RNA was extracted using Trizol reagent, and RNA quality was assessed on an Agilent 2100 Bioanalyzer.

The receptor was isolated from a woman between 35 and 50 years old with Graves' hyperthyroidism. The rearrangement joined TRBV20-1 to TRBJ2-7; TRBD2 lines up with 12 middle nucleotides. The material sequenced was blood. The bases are TGCAGTGCTAGGACTAGCGGGAGTCAGGAGCAGTACTTC. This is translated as CSARTSGSQEQYF.